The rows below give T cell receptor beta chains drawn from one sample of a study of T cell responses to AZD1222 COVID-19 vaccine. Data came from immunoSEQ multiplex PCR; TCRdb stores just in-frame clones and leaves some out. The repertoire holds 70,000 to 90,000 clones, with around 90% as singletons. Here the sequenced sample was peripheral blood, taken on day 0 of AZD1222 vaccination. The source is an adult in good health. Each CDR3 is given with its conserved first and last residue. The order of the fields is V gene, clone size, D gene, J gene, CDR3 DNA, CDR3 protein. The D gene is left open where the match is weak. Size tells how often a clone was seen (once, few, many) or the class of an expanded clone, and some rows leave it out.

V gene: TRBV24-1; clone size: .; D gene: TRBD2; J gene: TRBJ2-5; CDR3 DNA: TGTGCCACCAGTGATTTTAGGTCAACGGGGGGCCAAGAGACCCAGTACTTC; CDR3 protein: CATSDFRSTGGQETQYF
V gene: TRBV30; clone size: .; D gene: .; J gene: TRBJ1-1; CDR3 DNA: TGTGCCTGGAGTGTACTCACCAACACTGAAGCTTTCTTT; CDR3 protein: CAWSVLTNTEAFF
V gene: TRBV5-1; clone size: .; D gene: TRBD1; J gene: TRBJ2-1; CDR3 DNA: TGCGCCAGCAGGACACATGACCGGGACAGGGTTCGAATTATATCCTACAATGAGCAGTTCTTC; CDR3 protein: CASRTHDRDRVRIISYNEQFF
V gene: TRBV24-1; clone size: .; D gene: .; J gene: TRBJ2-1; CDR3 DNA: TGTGCCACCAGTGAGAGATCCTCCGATGAGCAGTTCTTC; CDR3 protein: CATSERSSDEQFF
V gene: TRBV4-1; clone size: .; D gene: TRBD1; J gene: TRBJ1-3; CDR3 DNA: TGCGCCAGCAGCAGTGTAGACAGGGTGGTTGGAAACACCATATATTTT; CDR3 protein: CASSSVDRVVGNTIYF
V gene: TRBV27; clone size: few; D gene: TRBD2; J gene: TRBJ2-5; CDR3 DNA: TGTGCCAGCAGCCCTTCCAGACTAGCATCGGAGACCCAGTACTTC; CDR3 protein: CASSPSRLASETQYF
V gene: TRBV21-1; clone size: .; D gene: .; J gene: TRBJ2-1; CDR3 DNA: TGTGCCAGCAGCATTTTAGCGGGGACGCTCTACAATGAGCAGTTCTTC; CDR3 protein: CASSILAGTLYNEQFF
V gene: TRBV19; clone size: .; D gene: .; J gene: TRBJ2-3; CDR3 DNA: TGTGCCAGTAGTATAGGGGCTACAGGGCTTACACAAGATACGCAGTATTTT; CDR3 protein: CASSIGATGLTQDTQYF
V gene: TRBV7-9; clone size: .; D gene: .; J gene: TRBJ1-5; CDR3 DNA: TGTGCCAGCAGCCAAGGAGACAATCAGCCCCAGCATTTT; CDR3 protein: CASSQGDNQPQHF
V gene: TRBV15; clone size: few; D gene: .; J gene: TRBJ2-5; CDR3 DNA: TGTGCCACCAGCAGAGATCGAGGGGAAGAAGAGACCCAGTACTTC; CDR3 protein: CATSRDRGEEETQYF
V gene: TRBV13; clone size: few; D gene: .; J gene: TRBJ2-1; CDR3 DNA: TGTGCCAGCAGCTTCTCCTCTGAGCAGTTCTTC; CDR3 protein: CASSFSSEQFF
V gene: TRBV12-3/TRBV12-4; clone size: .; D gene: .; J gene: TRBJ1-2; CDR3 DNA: TGTGCCAGCAGTCTCAGAGCTCTTGGCTACACCTTC; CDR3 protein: CASSLRALGYTF
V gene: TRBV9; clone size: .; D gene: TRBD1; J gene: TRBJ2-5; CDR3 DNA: TGTGCCAGCAGCGTTGGGACAGGGGTGAAAGAGACCCAGTACTTC; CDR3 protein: CASSVGTGVKETQYF
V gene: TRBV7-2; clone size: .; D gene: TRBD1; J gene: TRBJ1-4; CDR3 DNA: TGTGCCAGCAGCTTAGGGGAACAAGGGGGCCCAAGAGAAAAACTGTTTTTT; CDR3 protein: CASSLGEQGGPREKLFF
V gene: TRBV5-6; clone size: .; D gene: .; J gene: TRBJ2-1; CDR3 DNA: TGTGCCAGCAGCAATGATCTCGGGAATGAGCAGTTCTTC; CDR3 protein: CASSNDLGNEQFF
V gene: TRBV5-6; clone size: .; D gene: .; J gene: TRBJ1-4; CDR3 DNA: TGTGCCAGCAGCGCCTTTGGGGGGGCTAATGAAAAACTGTTTTTT; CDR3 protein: CASSAFGGANEKLFF
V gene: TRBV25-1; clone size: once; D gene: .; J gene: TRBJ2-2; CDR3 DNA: TGTGCCGGACGGGACCAAACCGGGGAGCTGTTTTTT; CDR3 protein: CAGRDQTGELFF
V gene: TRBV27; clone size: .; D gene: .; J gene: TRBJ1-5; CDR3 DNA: TGTGCCAGCAGTTTCTCAGAAAGCAATCAGCCCCAGCATTTT; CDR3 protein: CASSFSESNQPQHF
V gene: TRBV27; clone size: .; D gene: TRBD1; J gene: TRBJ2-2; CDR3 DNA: TGTGCCAGCAATCGACAGGGATTCACCGGGGAGCTGTTTTTT; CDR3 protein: CASNRQGFTGELFF
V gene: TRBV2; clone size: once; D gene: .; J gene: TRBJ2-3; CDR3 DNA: TGTGCCAGCAAAGGGGGCACAGATACGCAGTATTTT; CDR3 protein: CASKGGTDTQYF
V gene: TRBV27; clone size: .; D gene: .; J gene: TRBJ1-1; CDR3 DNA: TGTGCCAGCAGCACCGTGGGACGGACTAACACTGAAGCTTTCTTT; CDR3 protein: CASSTVGRTNTEAFF
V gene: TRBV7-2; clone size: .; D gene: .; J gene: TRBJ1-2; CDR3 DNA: TGTGCCAGCAGCTTCCCCGGACGTACCTATGGCTACACCTTC; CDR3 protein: CASSFPGRTYGYTF